This T cell receptor beta chain was identified during a study of blood T cell repertoires in COVID-19. The wider study: Samples representing acute and convalescent COVID-19 were sourced from the United States, Italy and Spain.

Here immunoSEQ multiplex PCR was the method, and the copy in TCRdb shows in-frame clones only, minus some. This sample has about 85,000 clones, with roughly four fifths found just once. The CDR3 sequence is 17 residues long. Per the germline V gene, CDR1 is SGHNT and CDR2 is YYREEE (reference sequence). As concerns this clone: The junction differs from germline at one of its ends, possibly a read error.

The chain couples TRBV5-4 to TRBJ1-2; TRBD1 is a possible D gene (6 bases). This clonotype was sampled from a human donor in a cohort sampled during active COVID-19. Source material: peripheral blood. The CDR3 spells CASSLGLPRTANYGYTF. The CDR3 DNA reads as TGTGCCAGCAGTTTGGGTCTCCCCAGGACAGCTAACTATGGCTACACCTTC.